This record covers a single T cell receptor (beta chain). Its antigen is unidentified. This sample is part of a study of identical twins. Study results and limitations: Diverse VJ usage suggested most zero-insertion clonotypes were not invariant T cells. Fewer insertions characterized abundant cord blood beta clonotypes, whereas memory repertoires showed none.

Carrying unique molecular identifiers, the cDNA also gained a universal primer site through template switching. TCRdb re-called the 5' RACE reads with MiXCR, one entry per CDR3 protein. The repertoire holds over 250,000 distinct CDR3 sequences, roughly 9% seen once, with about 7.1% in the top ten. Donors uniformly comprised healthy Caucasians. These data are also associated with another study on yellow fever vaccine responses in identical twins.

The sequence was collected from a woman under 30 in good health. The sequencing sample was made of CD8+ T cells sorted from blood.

CDR3 coding DNA: TGTGCCAGCAGCTCCGGGAAGGGTTTATGGGACGAGCAGTACTTC. It specifies CASSSGKGLWDEQYF. V gene TRBV6-2 or TRBV6-3 combines with J gene TRBJ2-7; TRBD2 is a possible D gene (5 bases). V dropped 6 bases and J dropped 5 bases, with 20 bases sitting between them. This CDR3 is 15 amino acids long. The germline CDR1 and CDR2 sequences are MNHEY and SVGEGT.